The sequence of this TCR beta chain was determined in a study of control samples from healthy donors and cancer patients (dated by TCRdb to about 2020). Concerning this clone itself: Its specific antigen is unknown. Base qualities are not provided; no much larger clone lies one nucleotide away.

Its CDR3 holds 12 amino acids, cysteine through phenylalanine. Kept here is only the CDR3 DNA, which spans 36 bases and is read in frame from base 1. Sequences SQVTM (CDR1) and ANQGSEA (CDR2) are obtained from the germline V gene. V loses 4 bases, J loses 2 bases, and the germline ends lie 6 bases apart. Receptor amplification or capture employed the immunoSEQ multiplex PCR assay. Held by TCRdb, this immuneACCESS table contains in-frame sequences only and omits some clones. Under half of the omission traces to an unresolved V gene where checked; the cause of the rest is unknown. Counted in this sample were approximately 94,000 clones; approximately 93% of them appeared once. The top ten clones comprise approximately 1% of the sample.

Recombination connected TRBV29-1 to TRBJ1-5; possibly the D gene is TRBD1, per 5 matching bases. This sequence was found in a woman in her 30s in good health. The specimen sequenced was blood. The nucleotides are TGCAGCGTTGTACAGGGCAATCAGCCCCAGCATTTT. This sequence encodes CSVVQGNQPQHF.